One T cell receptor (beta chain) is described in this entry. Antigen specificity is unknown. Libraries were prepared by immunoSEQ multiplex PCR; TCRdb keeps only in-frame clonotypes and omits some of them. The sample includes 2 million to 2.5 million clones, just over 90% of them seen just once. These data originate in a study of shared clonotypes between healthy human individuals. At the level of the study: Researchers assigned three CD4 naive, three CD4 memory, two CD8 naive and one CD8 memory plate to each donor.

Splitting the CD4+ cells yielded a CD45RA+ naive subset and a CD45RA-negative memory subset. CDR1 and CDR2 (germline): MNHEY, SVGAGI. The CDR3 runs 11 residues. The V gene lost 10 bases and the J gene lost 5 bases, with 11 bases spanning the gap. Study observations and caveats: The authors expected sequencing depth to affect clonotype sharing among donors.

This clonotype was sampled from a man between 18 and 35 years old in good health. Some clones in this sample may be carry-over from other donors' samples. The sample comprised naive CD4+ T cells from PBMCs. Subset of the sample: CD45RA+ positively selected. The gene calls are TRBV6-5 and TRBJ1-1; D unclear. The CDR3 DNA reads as TGTGCCACCTGGACTGGGACTGAAGCTTTCTTT. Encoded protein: CATWTGTEAFF.